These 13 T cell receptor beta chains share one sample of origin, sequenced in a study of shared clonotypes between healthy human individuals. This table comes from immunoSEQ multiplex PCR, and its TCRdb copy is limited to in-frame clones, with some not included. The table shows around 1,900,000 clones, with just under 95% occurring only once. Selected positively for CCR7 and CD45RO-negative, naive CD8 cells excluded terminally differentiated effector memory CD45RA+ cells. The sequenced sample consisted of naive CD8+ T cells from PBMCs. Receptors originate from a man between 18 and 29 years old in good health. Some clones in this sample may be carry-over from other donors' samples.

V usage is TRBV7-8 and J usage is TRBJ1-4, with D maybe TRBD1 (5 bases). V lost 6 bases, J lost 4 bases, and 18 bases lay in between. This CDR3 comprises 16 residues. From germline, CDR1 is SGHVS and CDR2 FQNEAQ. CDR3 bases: TGTGCCAGCAGTTATAGGGCGCAGGGATATAATGAAAAACTGTTTTTT. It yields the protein CASSYRAQGYNEKLFF. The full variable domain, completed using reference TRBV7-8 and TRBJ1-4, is GAGVSQSPRYKVAKRGQDVALRCDPISGHVSLFWYQQALGQGPEFLTYFQNEAQLDKSGLPSDRFFAERPEGSVSTLKIQRTQQEDSAVYLCASSYRAQGYNEKLFFGSGTQLSVL.

CDR3 nucleotides: TGCGCCAGCAGTGAACCCCCCGCGGGGTTTCGCGAGCAGTACTTC. This translates into CASSEPPAGFREQYF. The genes are TRBV10-2 and TRBJ2-7; TRBD2 might be the D (6 bases). Germline V gives CDR1 WSHSY, CDR2 SAAADI. V lost 3 bases to trimming and J lost 6 bases, with 18 bases between them. The CDR3 is made up of 15 amino acids.

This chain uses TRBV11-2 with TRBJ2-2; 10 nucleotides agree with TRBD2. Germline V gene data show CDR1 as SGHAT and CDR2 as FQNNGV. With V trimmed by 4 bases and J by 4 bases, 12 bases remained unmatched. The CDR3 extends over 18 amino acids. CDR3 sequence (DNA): TGTGCCAGCAGCTATCAAGTTCTAGCGGGAGTGCGCACCGGGGAGCTGTTTTTT. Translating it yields CASSYQVLAGVRTGELFF. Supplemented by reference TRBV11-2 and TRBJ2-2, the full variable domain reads EAGVAQSPRYKIIEKRQSVAFWCNPISGHATLYWYQQILGQGPKLLIQFQNNGVVDDSQLPKDRFSAERLKGVDSTLKIQPAKLEDSAVYLCASSYQVLAGVRTGELFFGEGSRLTVL.

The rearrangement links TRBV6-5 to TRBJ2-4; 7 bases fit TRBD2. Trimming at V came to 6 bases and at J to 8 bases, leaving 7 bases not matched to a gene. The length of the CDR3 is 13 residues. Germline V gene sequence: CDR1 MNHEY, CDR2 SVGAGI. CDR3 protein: CASSPGGVDIQYF. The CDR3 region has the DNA TGTGCCAGCAGCCCGGGGGGAGTGGACATTCAGTACTTC.

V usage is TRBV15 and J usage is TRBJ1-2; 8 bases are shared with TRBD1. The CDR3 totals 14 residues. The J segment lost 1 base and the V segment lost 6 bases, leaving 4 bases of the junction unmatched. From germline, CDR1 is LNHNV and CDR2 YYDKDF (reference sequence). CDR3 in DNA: TGTGCCACCAGTCGGACAGGGCGTAACTATGGCTACACCTTC. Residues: CATSRTGRNYGYTF. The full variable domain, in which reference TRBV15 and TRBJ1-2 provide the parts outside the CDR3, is DAMVIQNPRYQVTQFGKPVTLSCSQTLNHNVMYWYQQKSSQAPKLLFHYYDKDFNNEADTPDNFQSRRPNTSFCFLDIRSPGLGDTAMYLCATSRTGRNYGYTFGSGTRLTVV.

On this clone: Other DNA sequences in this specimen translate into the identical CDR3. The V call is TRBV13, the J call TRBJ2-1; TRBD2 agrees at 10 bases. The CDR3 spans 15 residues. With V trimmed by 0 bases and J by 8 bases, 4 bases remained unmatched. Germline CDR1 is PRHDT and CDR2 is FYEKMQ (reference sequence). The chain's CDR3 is CASSLGLAGADEQFF. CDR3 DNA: TGTGCCAGCAGCTTAGGTCTAGCGGGAGCCGATGAGCAGTTCTTC.

For the CDR3, the DNA is TGCGCCAGCAGCGCACCGTCGGGAGATACGCAGTATTTT. Amino acids: CASSAPSGDTQYF. V and J are TRBV5-1 and TRBJ2-3; no clear D gene. CDR1 is SGHRS and CDR2 is YFSETQ in the germline V gene. V lost 4 bases to trimming and J lost 5 bases, with 11 bases between them. The CDR3 spans 13 residues.

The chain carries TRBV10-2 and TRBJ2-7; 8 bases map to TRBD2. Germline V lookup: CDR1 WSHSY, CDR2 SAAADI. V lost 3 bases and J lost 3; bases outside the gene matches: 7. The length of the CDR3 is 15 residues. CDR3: CASSDRAGEDYEQYF. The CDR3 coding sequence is TGCGCCAGCAGTGACCGAGCGGGAGAAGACTACGAGCAGTACTTC.

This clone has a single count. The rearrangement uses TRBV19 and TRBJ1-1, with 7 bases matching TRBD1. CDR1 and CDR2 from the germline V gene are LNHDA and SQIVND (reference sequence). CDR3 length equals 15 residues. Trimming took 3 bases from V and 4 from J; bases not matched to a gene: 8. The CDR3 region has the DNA TGTGCCAGTAGTATGAACAGGGGAAGGAGCACTGAAGCTTTCTTT. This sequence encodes CASSMNRGRSTEAFF.

The CDR3 sequence is CASIGRLAGVLSYEQYF. The CDR3 DNA reads as TGTGCCAGCATAGGCCGTCTAGCGGGAGTGCTTTCCTACGAGCAGTACTTC. The chain has TRBV27 and TRBJ2-7; 10 bases fit TRBD2. Germline CDR1 MNHEY, CDR2 SMNVEV (reference sequence). V was clipped by 7 bases and J by 1 base; unmatched bases: 13. The CDR3 has 17 amino acids.

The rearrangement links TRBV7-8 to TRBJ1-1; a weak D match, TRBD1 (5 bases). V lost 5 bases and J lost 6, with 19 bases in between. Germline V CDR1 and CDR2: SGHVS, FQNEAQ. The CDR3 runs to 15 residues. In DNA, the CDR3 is TGTGCCAGCAGCCTTTTAGCTCCCGGGGGATCTGAAGCTTTCTTT. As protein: CASSLLAPGGSEAFF.

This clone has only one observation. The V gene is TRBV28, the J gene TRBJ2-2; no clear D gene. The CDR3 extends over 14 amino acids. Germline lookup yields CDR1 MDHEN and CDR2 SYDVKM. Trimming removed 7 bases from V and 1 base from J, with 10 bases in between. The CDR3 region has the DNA TGTGCCAGCATGACGACGGGGAACACCGGGGAGCTGTTTTTT. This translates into CASMTTGNTGELFF.

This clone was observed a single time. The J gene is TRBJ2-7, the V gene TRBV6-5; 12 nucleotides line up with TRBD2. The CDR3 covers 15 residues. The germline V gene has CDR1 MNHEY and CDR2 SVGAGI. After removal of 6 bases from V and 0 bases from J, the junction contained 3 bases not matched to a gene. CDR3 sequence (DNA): TGTGCCAGCAGGCCGACTAGCGGGGGCTCCTACGAGCAGTACTTC. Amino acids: CASRPTSGGSYEQYF.